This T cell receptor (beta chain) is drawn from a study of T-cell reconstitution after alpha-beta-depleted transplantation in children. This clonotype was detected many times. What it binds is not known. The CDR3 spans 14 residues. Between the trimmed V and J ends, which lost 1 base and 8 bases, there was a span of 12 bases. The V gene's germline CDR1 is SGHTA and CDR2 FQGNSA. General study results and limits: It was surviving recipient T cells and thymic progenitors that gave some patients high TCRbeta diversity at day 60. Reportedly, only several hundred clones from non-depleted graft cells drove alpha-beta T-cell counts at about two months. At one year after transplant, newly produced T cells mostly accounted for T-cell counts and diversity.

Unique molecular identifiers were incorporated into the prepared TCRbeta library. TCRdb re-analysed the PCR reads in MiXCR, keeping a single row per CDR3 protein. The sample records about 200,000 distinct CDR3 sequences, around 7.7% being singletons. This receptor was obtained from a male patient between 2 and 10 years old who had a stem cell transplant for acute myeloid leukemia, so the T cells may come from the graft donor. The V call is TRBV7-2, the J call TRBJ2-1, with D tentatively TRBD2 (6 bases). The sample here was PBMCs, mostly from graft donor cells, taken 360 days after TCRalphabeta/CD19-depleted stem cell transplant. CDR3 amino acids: CASSLGLVGYEQFF. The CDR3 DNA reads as TGTGCCAGCAGCTTAGGACTAGTAGGATATGAGCAGTTCTTC.